This T cell receptor beta chain was obtained from a study of T cell changes during pregnancy in multiple sclerosis. Only in-frame clones appear in the TCRdb table, and some are missing; sequencing was by immunoSEQ multiplex PCR. Of around 50,000 clones in the sample, approximately 91% were seen once. Sequenced here: peripheral blood, sampled after pregnancy. This clonotype originated in a female donor in good health, enrolled as a control in a pregnancy study.

CDR3 region: CASRLAGGPGELFF. Written as DNA, the CDR3 is TGTGCCAGCAGGCTAGCGGGGGGGCCCGGGGAGCTGTTTTTT. The V and J genes are TRBV7-2 and TRBJ2-2; TRBD2 agrees at 12 bases. CDR3 length: 14 amino acids. The V gene end was trimmed by 6 bases and the J gene end by 6 bases; junction bases not matched to a gene: 2. Germline V CDR1 and CDR2: SGHTA, FQGNSA.